This TCR beta chain was identified in a study of T cell responses to AZD1222 COVID-19 vaccine. Of note for this clone: Its antigen is as yet unknown.

V shed 5 bases, J shed 1 base, and the junction held 6 bases outside the gene matches. Germline lookup yields CDR1 GTSNPN and CDR2 SVGIG (reference sequence). This CDR3 comprises 14 residues. Assay: immunoSEQ multiplex PCR; the TCRdb copy retains only in-frame clones and omits some. The data show more than 120,000 clones, with approximately 90% seen just once and 1.5% to 2% held by the top ten. The study's findings and limits: Mapped onto spike, vaccine-associated CD4 TCRs spanned it and were dominant at 160-218 and 743-854.

V is TRBV30 and J is TRBJ1-1, with 8 bases that match TRBD1. Sequences were derived from peripheral blood, sampled 28 days after the second AZD1222 dose. This clonotype originated in an adult who received the AZD1222 COVID-19 vaccine. For the CDR3, the DNA is TGTGCCTGGTTTCCGGGACAGGCGAACACTGAAGCTTTCTTT. Translated: CAWFPGQANTEAFF.